A single sample gave rise to the 32 T cell receptor beta chains below, sequenced in a study of long-term antiretroviral therapy in people with HIV. With survey level as its setting, the immunoSEQ assay was v3.0. TCRdb's copy holds only in-frame clones and misses some; the assay was immunoSEQ multiplex PCR. Of about 27,000 clones in the sample, approximately 78% were seen once. The material sequenced was unsorted PBMCs, taken 3 years after starting antiretroviral therapy. These receptors all stem from a man aged 35 to 55 with HIV.

The chain recombines TRBV7-8 with TRBJ2-5; 8 nucleotides line up with TRBD2. V shed 5 bases, J shed 5 bases, and the junction held 16 bases outside the gene matches. The CDR3 is 17 residues long. Looked up from germline, CDR1 is SGHVS and CDR2 is FQNEAQ. This chain's CDR3 is CASSPSLAGPLGETQYF. CDR3 bases: TGTGCCAGCAGCCCAAGTCTAGCGGGCCCCCTTGGGGAGACCCAGTACTTC.

The chain employs TRBV4-1 and TRBJ2-7; D perhaps matches TRBD1 (5 bases). The CDR3 spans 16 residues. Trimming cost V 4 bases and J 3 bases, with 19 bases left between them. CDR1 is MGHRA, CDR2 YSYEKL, per germline. This CDR3 is CASSLAPSSRVYEQYF. The CDR3 DNA follows: TGCGCCAGCAGCCTTGCCCCTTCGAGCAGGGTCTACGAGCAGTACTTC.

The chain employs TRBV5-1 and TRBJ2-7, with D perhaps matching TRBD1 (5 bases). The V gene's germline CDR1 is SGHRS and CDR2 YFSETQ. The length of the CDR3 is 15 residues. V was shortened by 0 bases and J by 3 bases, with 13 bases between the two germline ends. The CDR3 region is CASSLDGQVVYEQYF. The CDR3, as DNA: TGCGCCAGCAGCTTGGACGGACAAGTAGTCTACGAGCAGTACTTC.

V and J are TRBV19 and TRBJ1-2; possibly TRBD1 for D (5 bases). The germline CDR1 and CDR2 sequences are LNHDA and SQIVND (reference sequence). This CDR3 comprises 15 residues. The V end was cut by 5 bases, the J end by 4 bases, with 17 bases between. CDR3 protein: CASSLNRQRIYGYTF. The CDR3 DNA reads as TGTGCCAGTAGTTTGAACCGACAGAGAATCTATGGCTACACCTTC.

The chain carries TRBV27 and TRBJ2-2, with unresolved D. Trimming cost V 6 bases and J 7 bases, with 18 bases left between them. Germline V gives CDR1 MNHEY, CDR2 SMNVEV (reference sequence). The CDR3 has 15 amino acids. In nucleotides, the CDR3 is TGTGCCAGCAGGCCCTATGAGACCACGAGCGGGGAGCTGTTTTTT. This sequence encodes CASRPYETTSGELFF.

CDR3 sequence: CASSQDTGGRGEQYF. CDR3 nucleotides: TGCGCCAGCAGCCAAGATACGGGAGGGCGGGGCGAGCAGTACTTC. The J gene is TRBJ2-7, the V gene TRBV4-3; 8 nucleotides match TRBD2. V lost 0 bases, J lost 6 bases, and 7 bases stayed unmatched. The CDR3 length is 15 residues. Germline V gene data show CDR1 as LGHNA and CDR2 as YSLEER.

The chain uses TRBV5-8 and TRBJ2-4, with D possibly matching TRBD2 (5 bases). V lost 10 bases, J lost 7 bases, and 6 bases lay in between. The CDR3 covers 9 residues. In germline, CDR1 is SGHTS, CDR2 YDEGEE. The CDR3 spells CAGGNIQYF. CDR3 nucleotide sequence: TGTGCCGGCGGGAACATTCAGTACTTC.

CDR3 bases: TGTGCCAGCTCTCAGGGCCAGGGGGCCTACGAGCAGTACTTC. Its translation is CASSQGQGAYEQYF. V usage is TRBV25-1 and J usage is TRBJ2-7, with 7 bases identical to TRBD1. CDR1 is MGHDK and CDR2 is SYGVNS in the germline V gene. Trimming took 8 bases from V and 2 from J; bases not matched to a gene: 9. CDR3 length: 14 amino acids.

The V and J genes are TRBV19 and TRBJ2-5; D unclear. V gave up 4 bases and J gave up 4 bases, with 10 bases separating them. The germline gives CDR1 LNHDA, CDR2 SQIVND (reference sequence). The CDR3 runs 13 residues. CDR3 nucleotides: TGTGCCAGTAGTACCCTCCCGGGAGAGACCCAGTACTTC. It is translated as CASSTLPGETQYF.

This clone was seen more than once but under ten times. The chain joins TRBV5-5 to TRBJ1-3, with D uncertain. Germline V lookup: CDR1 SGHKS, CDR2 YYEKEE (reference sequence). V shed 1 base and J shed 1 base, with 9 bases lying between them. This CDR3 has 15 residues. The CDR3, as DNA: TGTGCCAGCAGCTTGACAGCCCAATCTGGAAACACCATATATTTT. Translating gives CASSLTAQSGNTIYF.

The chain recombines TRBV18 with TRBJ2-7; the match to TRBD1 covers 8 bases. J lost 4 bases, V lost 2 bases, and 10 bases had no gene match. CDR1 KGHSH and CDR2 LQKENI come from the germline V gene. The CDR3 loop spans 16 amino acids. CDR3 residues: CASSPSSGQGSYEQYF. Here the CDR3 DNA reads TGTGCCAGCTCACCAAGTAGCGGACAGGGCAGTTACGAGCAGTACTTC.

V gene TRBV11-2 combines with J gene TRBJ2-5; perhaps TRBD2 as D (6 bases). Germline values: CDR1 SGHAT, CDR2 FQNNGV. The CDR3 runs to 14 residues. The V end lost 3 bases, the J end lost 3 bases, and 11 bases lay between the germline ends. In nucleotides, the CDR3 is TGTGCCAGCAGCTTTCAGACGGGGGAAGAGACCCAGTACTTC. This encodes CASSFQTGEETQYF.

The gene calls are TRBV6-1 and TRBJ2-1; 9 bases match TRBD2. CDR3 length: 17 residues. CDR1 and CDR2 (germline): MNHNS, SASEGT. V was clipped by 1 base and J by 3 bases; unmatched bases: 7. The chain's CDR3 is CASSEGGLAGNYNEQFF. The CDR3 DNA follows: TGTGCCAGCAGTGAAGGGGGGCTAGCGGGAAACTACAATGAGCAGTTCTTC.

J is TRBJ1-5 and V is TRBV10-2; 7 bases are shared with TRBD1. Per the germline V gene, CDR1 is WSHSY and CDR2 is SAAADI. This CDR3 contains 13 residues. The V segment lost 8 bases and the J segment 6 bases; nucleotides outside the gene matches: 7. CDR3 coding DNA: TGCGCCAGCGGCGACAGGGTCGGTCAGCCCCAGCATTTT. This gives the protein CASGDRVGQPQHF.

The chain recombines TRBV10-1 with TRBJ2-3; D gene uncertain. The CDR3 is 13 amino acids. The V end was cut by 8 bases, the J end by 11 bases, with 20 bases between. The germline V gene has CDR1 WNHNN and CDR2 SYGVQD (reference sequence). CDR3 residues: CASSPGQGGMQYF. The CDR3 nucleotides are TGCGCCAGCTCACCCGGCCAAGGCGGTATGCAGTATTTT.

The chain has TRBV18 and TRBJ1-1; D call uncertain. Germline CDR1 reads KGHSH; CDR2 reads LQKENI. Between the trimmed V and J ends, which lost 3 bases and 0 bases, there was a span of 14 bases. The CDR3 is 16 residues long. The CDR3 loop is CASSPRTSYMNTEAFF. The CDR3 DNA sequence: TGTGCCAGCTCACCTCGGACGTCATACATGAACACTGAAGCTTTCTTT.

V and J are TRBV5-4 and TRBJ2-1; 7 positions agree with TRBD1. Germline CDR1 and CDR2: SGHNT and YYREEE (reference sequence). V lost 2 bases, J lost 6 bases, and 2 bases stayed unmatched. CDR3 size: 13 residues. In DNA, the CDR3 is TGTGCCAGCAGCTTTGACAGGGTCAATGAGCAGTTCTTC. Protein: CASSFDRVNEQFF.

The chain is built from TRBV14 and TRBJ2-7; a possible D gene is TRBD1 (6 bases). V lost 3 bases, J lost 0 bases, and 18 bases lay in between. The CDR3 extends over 17 amino acids. Per the germline V gene, CDR1 is SGHDN and CDR2 is FVKESK. CDR3 sequence reads: CASSHPTGTKSSYEQYF. CDR3 DNA: TGTGCCAGCAGCCACCCTACCGGGACAAAGAGCTCCTACGAGCAGTACTTC. The entire variable domain, with the rest obtained from reference TRBV14 and TRBJ2-7, is as follows: EAGVTQFPSHSVIEKGQTVTLRCDPISGHDNLYWYRRVMGKEIKFLLHFVKESKQDESGMPNNRFLAERTGGTYSTLKVQPAELEDSGVYFCASSHPTGTKSSYEQYFGPGTRLTVT.

This clone was counted only a few times. V is TRBV18 and J is TRBJ1-3; D is unresolved. With 3 bases removed from V and 0 bases from J, the gap between germline ends came to 6 bases. Germline V gives CDR1 KGHSH, CDR2 LQKENI. The CDR3 consists of 14 residues. The DNA for the CDR3 is TGTGCCAGCTCACCGGCGGACTCTGGAAACACCATATATTTT. As protein: CASSPADSGNTIYF.

The J gene is TRBJ2-7, the V gene TRBV28, with D possibly TRBD1 on 5 matching bases. CDR3 length: 17 amino acids. The germline V gene has CDR1 MDHEN and CDR2 SYDVKM. With 4 bases removed from V and 7 bases from J, the gap between germline ends came to 26 bases. The CDR3 region has the DNA TGTGCCAGCAGTTATTTCCCGGACATAACACCTCCTGGAGAGCAGTACTTC. Translated: CASSYFPDITPPGEQYF.

In its sample, this clone was seen a few times. This rearrangement joins TRBV6-1 to TRBJ1-6; TRBD1 matches 10 bases. The CDR3 covers 13 residues. CDR1 and CDR2 (germline): MNHNS, SASEGT. V gave up 9 bases and J gave up 8 bases; unmatched junction bases: 4. CDR3 in amino acids: CASAGQGYSPLHF. CDR3 coding DNA: TGTGCCAGTGCGGGACAGGGGTATTCACCCCTCCACTTT.

This chain joins TRBV30 and TRBJ1-2; no clear D. Germline V CDR1 and CDR2: GTSNPN, SVGIG (reference sequence). The V end was cut by 5 bases, the J end by 3 bases, with 10 bases between. The CDR3 spans 12 residues. This CDR3 is CAWSGRDYGYTF. The CDR3 DNA sequence: TGTGCCTGGTCCGGGAGGGACTATGGCTACACCTTC.

The J gene is TRBJ2-3, the V gene TRBV6-6; D possibly corresponds to TRBD2 (5 bases). CDR3 size: 16 residues. V was shortened by 3 bases and J by 7 bases, with 20 bases between the two germline ends. Germline CDR1 and CDR2: MNHNY and SVGAGI (reference sequence). CDR3 nucleotide sequence: TGTGCCAGCAGTTATCTAGGACGGGAACCCCTTAATACGCAGTATTTT. Amino acid sequence: CASSYLGREPLNTQYF.

This clone was counted between two and nine times. The CDR3 reads CASGDTYSNYGYTF. CDR3 nucleotide sequence: TGTGCCAGCGGGGACACTTATTCTAACTATGGCTACACCTTC. The V and J genes are TRBV6-1 and TRBJ1-2; maybe TRBD1 (6 bases). The V gene lost 8 bases and the J gene lost 0 bases, with 13 bases spanning the gap. The CDR3 sequence is 14 residues long. Germline loops: CDR1 MNHNS, CDR2 SASEGT.

The chain couples TRBV9 to TRBJ1-5; no clear D. CDR1 is SGDLS, CDR2 YYNGEE, per germline. Trimming cost V 0 bases and J 3 bases, with 4 bases left between them. This CDR3 is 13 amino acids long. CDR3 amino acids: CASSVGPNQPQHF. In DNA, the CDR3 is TGTGCCAGCAGCGTAGGACCCAATCAGCCCCAGCATTTT. The complete variable domain, with remaining parts taken from reference TRBV9 and TRBJ1-5, reads DSGVTQTPKHLITATGQRVTLRCSPRSGDLSVYWYQQSLDQGLQFLIQYYNGEERAKGNILERFSAQQFPDLHSELNLSSLELGDSALYFCASSVGPNQPQHFGDGTRLSIL.

The rearrangement links TRBV10-2 to TRBJ2-2; D ambiguous. V dropped 4 bases and J dropped 5 bases, with 5 bases sitting between them. The CDR3 extends over 12 amino acids. From germline, CDR1 is WSHSY and CDR2 SAAADI. The CDR3 bases are TGCGCCAGCAGTGCGGGTACCGGGGAGCTGTTTTTT. Amino acid sequence: CASSAGTGELFF.

This clone has just a few counts. V is TRBV29-1 and J is TRBJ1-1, with D possibly matching TRBD1 (6 bases). Germline V gene sequence: CDR1 SQVTM, CDR2 ANQGSEA. Between the trimmed V and J ends, which lost 3 bases and 0 bases, there was a span of 11 bases. There are 14 residues in the CDR3. The CDR3 loop reads CSVDITGMNTEAFF. CDR3 DNA: TGCAGCGTTGATATTACAGGGATGAACACTGAAGCTTTCTTT.

This chain links TRBV18 with TRBJ1-1, with D unresolved. The CDR3 has 15 amino acids. Germline CDR1 KGHSH, CDR2 LQKENI. The V end was cut by 4 bases, the J end by 1 base, with 13 bases between. The CDR3 here is CASSRAKGGNTEAFF. CDR3 nucleotide sequence: TGTGCCAGCTCACGGGCGAAGGGAGGGAACACTGAAGCTTTCTTT.

The chain links TRBV19 to TRBJ2-7, with TRBD1 as a possible D gene (6 bases). V dropped 3 bases and J dropped 5 bases, with 11 bases sitting between them. The CDR3 runs 13 residues. Germline V lookup: CDR1 LNHDA, CDR2 SQIVND (reference sequence). DNA of the CDR3: TGTGCCAGTAGTATCACAGGGTATGACGAGCAGTACTTC. Encoded protein: CASSITGYDEQYF.

The V call is TRBV11-2, the J call TRBJ2-4; D remains unclear. CDR1 and CDR2 (germline): SGHAT, FQNNGV. CDR3 length equals 13 residues. Trimming took 5 bases from V and 6 from J, leaving 11 bases between them. The CDR3, as DNA: TGTGCCAGCAGCCGGGTAGGGATAAACATTCAGTACTTC. It encodes CASSRVGINIQYF.

The chain joins TRBV25-1 to TRBJ1-5; the D is unclear. The CDR3 is made up of 14 amino acids. V gave up 3 bases and J gave up 4 bases, with 10 bases separating them. Germline V gene sequence: CDR1 MGHDK, CDR2 SYGVNS. The CDR3 loop is CASSDATVNQPQHF. The CDR3, as DNA: TGTGCCAGCAGTGACGCGACCGTTAATCAGCCCCAGCATTTT.

V is TRBV25-1 and J is TRBJ1-2, with 10 bases identical to TRBD1. Germline V CDR1 and CDR2: MGHDK, SYGVNS. The CDR3 is 16 residues long. V shed 2 bases, J shed 2 bases, and the junction held 5 bases outside the gene matches. The CDR3 sequence is CASSEIATGGNYGYTF. CDR3 bases: TGTGCCAGCAGTGAAATAGCGACAGGGGGCAACTATGGCTACACCTTC.